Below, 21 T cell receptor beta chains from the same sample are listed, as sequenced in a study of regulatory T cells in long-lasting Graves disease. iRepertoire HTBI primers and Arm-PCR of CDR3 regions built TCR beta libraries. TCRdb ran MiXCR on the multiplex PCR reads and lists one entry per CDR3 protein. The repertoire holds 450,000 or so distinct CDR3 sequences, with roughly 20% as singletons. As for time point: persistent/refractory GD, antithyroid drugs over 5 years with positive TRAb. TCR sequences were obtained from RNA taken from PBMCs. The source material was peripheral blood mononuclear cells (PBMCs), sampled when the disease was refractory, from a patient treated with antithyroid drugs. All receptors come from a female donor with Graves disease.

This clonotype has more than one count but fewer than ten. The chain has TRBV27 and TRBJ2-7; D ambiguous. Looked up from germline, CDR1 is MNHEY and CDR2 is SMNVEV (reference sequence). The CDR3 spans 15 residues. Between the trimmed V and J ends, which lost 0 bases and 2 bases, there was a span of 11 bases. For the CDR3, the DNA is TGTGCCAGCAGTTTATCTCTTGGGCACGCCTACGAGCAGTACTTC. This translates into CASSLSLGHAYEQYF.

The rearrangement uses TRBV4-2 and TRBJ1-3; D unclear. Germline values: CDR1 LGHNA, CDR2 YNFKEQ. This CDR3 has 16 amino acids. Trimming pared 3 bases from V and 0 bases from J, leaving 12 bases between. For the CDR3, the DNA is TGTGCCAGCAGCCAGTATCCCAAGAGCTCTGGAAACACCATATATTTT. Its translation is CASSQYPKSSGNTIYF.

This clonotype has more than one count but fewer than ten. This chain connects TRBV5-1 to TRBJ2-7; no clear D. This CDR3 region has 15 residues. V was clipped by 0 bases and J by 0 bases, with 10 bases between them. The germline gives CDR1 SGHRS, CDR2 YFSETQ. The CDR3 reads CASSLDRAFSYEQYF. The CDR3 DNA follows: TGCGCCAGCAGCTTGGACCGGGCCTTCTCCTACGAGCAGTACTTC.

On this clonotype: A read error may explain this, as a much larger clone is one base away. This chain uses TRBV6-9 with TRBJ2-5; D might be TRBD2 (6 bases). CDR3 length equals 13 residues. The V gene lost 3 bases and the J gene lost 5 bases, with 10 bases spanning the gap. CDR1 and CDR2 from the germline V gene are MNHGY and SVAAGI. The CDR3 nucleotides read TGTGCCAGCAGTTACCCTAGCGAGGAGACCCAGTACTTC. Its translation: CASSYPSEETQYF.

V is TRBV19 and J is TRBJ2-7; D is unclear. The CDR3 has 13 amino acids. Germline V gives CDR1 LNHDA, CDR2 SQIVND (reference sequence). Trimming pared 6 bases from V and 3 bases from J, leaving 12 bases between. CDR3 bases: TGTGCCAGTAGCCGGACGGACCTCTACGAGCAGTACTTC. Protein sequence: CASSRTDLYEQYF.

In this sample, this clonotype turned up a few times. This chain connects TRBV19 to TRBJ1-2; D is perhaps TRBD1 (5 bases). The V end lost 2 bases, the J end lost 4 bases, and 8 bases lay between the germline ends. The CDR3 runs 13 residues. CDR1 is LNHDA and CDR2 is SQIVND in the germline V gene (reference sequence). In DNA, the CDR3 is TGTGCCAGTAGTATAAGGGGATTCTATGGCTACACCTTC. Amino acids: CASSIRGFYGYTF.

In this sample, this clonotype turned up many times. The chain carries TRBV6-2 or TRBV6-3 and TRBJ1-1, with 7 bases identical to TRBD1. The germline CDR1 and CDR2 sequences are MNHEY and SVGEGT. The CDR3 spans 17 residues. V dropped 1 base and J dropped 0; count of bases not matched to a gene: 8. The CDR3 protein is CASSYLAGGPMNTEAFF. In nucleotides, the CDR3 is TGTGCCAGCAGTTACTTGGCAGGGGGGCCCATGAACACTGAAGCTTTCTTT.

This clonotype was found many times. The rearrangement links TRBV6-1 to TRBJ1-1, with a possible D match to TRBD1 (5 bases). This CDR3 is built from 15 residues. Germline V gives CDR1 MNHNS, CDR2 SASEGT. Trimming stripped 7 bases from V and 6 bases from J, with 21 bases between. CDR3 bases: TGTGCCAGCATCTCCTACTCCCATTCGGGGCCTGAAGCTTTCTTT. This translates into CASISYSHSGPEAFF.

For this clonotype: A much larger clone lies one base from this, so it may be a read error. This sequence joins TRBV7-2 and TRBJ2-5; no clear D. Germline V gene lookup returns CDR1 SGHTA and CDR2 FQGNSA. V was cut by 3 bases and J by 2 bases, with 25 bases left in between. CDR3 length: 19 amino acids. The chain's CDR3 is CASSFKTVGFLEKQETQYF. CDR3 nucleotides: TGTGCCAGCAGCTTTAAAACAGTGGGCTTCCTGGAAAAACAAGAGACCCAGTACTTC. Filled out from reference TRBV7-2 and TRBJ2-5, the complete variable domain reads GAGVSQSPSNKVTEKGKDVELRCDPISGHTALYWYRQSLGQGLEFLIYFQGNSAPDKSGLPSDRFSAERTGGSVSTLTIQRTQQEDSAVYLCASSFKTVGFLEKQETQYFGPGTRLLVL.

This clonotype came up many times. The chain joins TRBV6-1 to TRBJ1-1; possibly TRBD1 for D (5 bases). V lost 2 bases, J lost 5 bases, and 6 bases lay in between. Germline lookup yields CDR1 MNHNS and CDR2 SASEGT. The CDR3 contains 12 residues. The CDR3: CASSEWGTEAFF. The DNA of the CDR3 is TGTGCCAGCAGTGAATGGGGGACTGAAGCTTTCTTT.

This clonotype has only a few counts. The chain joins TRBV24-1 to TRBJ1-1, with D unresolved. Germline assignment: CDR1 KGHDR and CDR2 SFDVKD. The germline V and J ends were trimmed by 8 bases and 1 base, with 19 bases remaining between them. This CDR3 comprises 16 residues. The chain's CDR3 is CATKVLKVGPNTEAFF. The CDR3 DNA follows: TGTGCCACCAAGGTTCTTAAGGTTGGCCCGAACACTGAAGCTTTCTTT.

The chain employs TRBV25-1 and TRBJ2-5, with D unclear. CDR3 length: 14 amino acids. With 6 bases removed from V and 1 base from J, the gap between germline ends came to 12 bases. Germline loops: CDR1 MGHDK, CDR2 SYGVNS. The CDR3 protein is CASSRIDFQETQYF. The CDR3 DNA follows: TGTGCCAGCAGCCGAATAGATTTCCAAGAGACCCAGTACTTC.

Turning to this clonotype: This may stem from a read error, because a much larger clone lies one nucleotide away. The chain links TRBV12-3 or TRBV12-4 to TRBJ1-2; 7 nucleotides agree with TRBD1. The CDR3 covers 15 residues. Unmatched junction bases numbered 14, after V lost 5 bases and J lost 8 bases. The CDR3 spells CASSRGTVIPKGYTF. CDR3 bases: TGTGCCAGCAGTAGGGGGACAGTCATCCCCAAGGGCTACACCTTC.

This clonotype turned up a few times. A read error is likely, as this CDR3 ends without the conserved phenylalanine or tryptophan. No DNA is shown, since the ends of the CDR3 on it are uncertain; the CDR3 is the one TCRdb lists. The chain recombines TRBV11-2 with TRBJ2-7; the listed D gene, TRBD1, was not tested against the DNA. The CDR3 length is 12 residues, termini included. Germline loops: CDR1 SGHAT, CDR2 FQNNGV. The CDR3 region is CASSLGWQGPTY.

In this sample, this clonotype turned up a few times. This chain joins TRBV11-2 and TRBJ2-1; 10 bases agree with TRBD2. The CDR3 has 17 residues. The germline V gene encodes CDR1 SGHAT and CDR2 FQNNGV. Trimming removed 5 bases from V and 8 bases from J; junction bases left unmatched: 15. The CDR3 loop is CASSPVAMASGGHEQFF. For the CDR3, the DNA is TGTGCCAGCAGCCCAGTGGCGATGGCTAGCGGGGGCCATGAGCAGTTCTTC.

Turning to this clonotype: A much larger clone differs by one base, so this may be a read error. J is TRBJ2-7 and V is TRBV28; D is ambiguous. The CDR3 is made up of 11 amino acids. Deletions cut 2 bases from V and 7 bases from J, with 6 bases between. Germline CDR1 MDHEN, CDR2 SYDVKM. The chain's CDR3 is CASSLLREQYF. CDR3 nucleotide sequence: TGTGCCAGCAGTTTACTCCGGGAGCAGTACTTC.

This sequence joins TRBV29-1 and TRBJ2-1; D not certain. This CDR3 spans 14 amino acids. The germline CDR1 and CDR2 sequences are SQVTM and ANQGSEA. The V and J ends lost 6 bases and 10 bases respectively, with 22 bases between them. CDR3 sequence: CSVPGFHLVLEQFF. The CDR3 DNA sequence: TGCAGCGTCCCAGGCTTTCATTTGGTTCTGGAGCAGTTCTTC.

The CDR3 loop reads CASSVEGLRVPSQETQYF. DNA of the CDR3: TGTGCCAGCAGCGTAGAGGGACTAAGGGTCCCCAGCCAAGAGACCCAGTACTTC. The chain carries TRBV9 and TRBJ2-5; 7 bases match TRBD2. The CDR3 runs to 18 residues. CDR1 is SGDLS and CDR2 is YYNGEE in the germline V gene. V lost 0 bases and J lost 1; bases outside the gene matches: 12. Looking up the rest from reference TRBV9 and TRBJ2-5 gives the full variable domain: DSGVTQTPKHLITATGQRVTLRCSPRSGDLSVYWYQQSLDQGLQFLIQYYNGEERAKGNILERFSAQQFPDLHSELNLSSLELGDSALYFCASSVEGLRVPSQETQYFGPGTRLLVL.

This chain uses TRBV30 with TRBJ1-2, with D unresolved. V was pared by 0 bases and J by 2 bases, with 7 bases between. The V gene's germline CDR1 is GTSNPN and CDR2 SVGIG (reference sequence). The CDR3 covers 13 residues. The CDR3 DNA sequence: TGTGCCTGGAGTGTACGGACGAACTATGGCTACACCTTC. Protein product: CAWSVRTNYGYTF.

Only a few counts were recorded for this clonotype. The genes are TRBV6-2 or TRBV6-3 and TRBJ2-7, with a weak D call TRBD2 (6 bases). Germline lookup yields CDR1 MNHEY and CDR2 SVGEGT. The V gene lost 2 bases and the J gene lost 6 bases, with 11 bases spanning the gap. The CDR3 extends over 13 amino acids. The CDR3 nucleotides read TGTGCCAGCAGTTACGGTGGGGAGGTCGAGCAGTACTTC. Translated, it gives CASSYGGEVEQYF.

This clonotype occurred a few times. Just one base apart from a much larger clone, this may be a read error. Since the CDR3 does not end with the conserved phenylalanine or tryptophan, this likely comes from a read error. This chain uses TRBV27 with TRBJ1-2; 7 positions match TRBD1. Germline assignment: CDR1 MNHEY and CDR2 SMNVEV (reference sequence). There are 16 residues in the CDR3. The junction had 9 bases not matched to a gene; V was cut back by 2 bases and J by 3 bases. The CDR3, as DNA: TGTGCCAGCAGTTTAAGACAGGGTTCCGCTCACTATGGCTACACCTCC. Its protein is CASSLRQGSAHYGYTS.